The 19 T cell receptor beta chains below come from one sample, sequenced in a study of T cells in Graves' hyperthyroidism and ophthalmopathy. It was RNA transcripts that yielded the amplified TCR beta CDR3 regions. HTBI primers were employed in a first-round RT-PCR of the TCR CDR3. In TCRdb, the multiplex PCR reads were re-called with MiXCR into one record per CDR3 protein. This table has more than 500,000 distinct CDR3 sequences, approximately 14% appearing once. Sequenced: blood. The origin of the receptors is a woman aged 40 to 55 with Graves' hyperthyroidism.

This clonotype has at least ten counts. The V gene is TRBV2, the J gene TRBJ2-3, with a tentative D call TRBD1 (6 bases). The CDR3 has 13 residues. Trimming took off 9 bases at V and 5 bases at J, with 15 bases between the two ends. The germline V gene encodes CDR1 SNHLY and CDR2 FYNNEI. CDR3 protein: CASLQGAEDTQYF. As DNA, the CDR3 is TGTGCCAGTCTACAGGGCGCAGAAGATACGCAGTATTTT.

This clonotype was recorded many times. This chain links TRBV11-3 with TRBJ1-1; D gene uncertain. V was shortened by 5 bases and J by 0 bases, with 7 bases between the two germline ends. This CDR3 has 13 residues. Germline-derived CDR1 and CDR2 are SGHNT and YENEEA. The CDR3 loop reads CASSTGMNTEAFF. The CDR3 nucleotides read TGTGCCAGCAGCACTGGCATGAACACTGAAGCTTTCTTT. Full variable domain (remainder filled in from reference TRBV11-3 and TRBJ1-1): EAGVVQSPRYKIIEKKQPVAFWCNPISGHNTLYWYLQNLGQGPELLIRYENEEAVDDSQLPKDRFSAERLKGVDSTLKIQPAELGDSAVYLCASSTGMNTEAFFGQGTRLTVV.

This clonotype was picked up many times. The chain uses TRBV29-1 and TRBJ2-1, with D perhaps TRBD1 (6 bases). V lost 3 bases and J 2 bases, leaving 14 bases between the germline ends. This CDR3 has 15 residues. Germline V gene data show CDR1 as SQVTM and CDR2 as ANQGSEA. In nucleotides, the CDR3 is TGCAGCGTTGATCAGGGGCCTTCCACCTACAATGAGCAGTTCTTC. Amino acids: CSVDQGPSTYNEQFF.

This clonotype was recorded at least ten times. The rearrangement links TRBV28 to TRBJ1-3; D call uncertain. The CDR3 consists of 16 residues. The germline V gene has CDR1 MDHEN and CDR2 SYDVKM. V lost 4 bases to trimming and J lost 0 bases, with 13 bases between them. Written as DNA, the CDR3 is TGTGCCAGCAGTTCCCCCGGGGATTACTCTGGAAACACCATATATTTT. Protein: CASSSPGDYSGNTIYF.

The chain has TRBV10-3 and TRBJ2-5; D perhaps matches TRBD1 (6 bases). CDR1 is ENHRY and CDR2 is SYGVKD in the germline V gene. The CDR3 length is 13 residues. Trimming removed 5 bases at V and 5 bases at J, with 12 bases between. CDR3 sequence (DNA): TGTGCCATCAGTACAGGGAAAGCGGAGACCCAGTACTTC. This encodes CAISTGKAETQYF.

This chain joins TRBV5-1 and TRBJ1-2; maybe TRBD1 (5 bases). The germline V and J ends were trimmed by 4 bases and 0 bases, with 13 bases remaining between them. The CDR3 is 15 amino acids. Germline CDR1 and CDR2: SGHRS and YFSETQ. The CDR3 sequence is CASSQTGTANYGYTF. In DNA form, the CDR3 reads TGCGCCAGCAGCCAGACCGGGACGGCTAACTATGGCTACACCTTC.

This clonotype was detected a few times. This chain links TRBV19 with TRBJ2-1; no definite D call. The germline V gene encodes CDR1 LNHDA and CDR2 SQIVND (reference sequence). V lost 5 bases to trimming and J lost 6 bases, with 11 bases between them. The CDR3 consists of 13 residues. The DNA of the CDR3 is TGTGCCAGTAGTTCGAAGAGCATCAATGAGCAGTTCTTC. Translation gives CASSSKSINEQFF. The entire variable domain, with the rest obtained from reference TRBV19 and TRBJ2-1, is as follows: DGGITQSPKYLFRKEGQNVTLSCEQNLNHDAMYWYRQDPGQGLRLIYYSQIVNDFQKGDIAEGYSVSREKKESFPLTVTSAQKNPTAFYLCASSSKSINEQFFGPGTRLTVL.

This clonotype was seen ten or more times. This sequence joins TRBV3-1 and TRBJ2-7; the D is unclear. Trimming stripped 2 bases from V and 3 bases from J, with 11 bases between. Germline V gene lookup returns CDR1 LGHDT and CDR2 YNNKEL (reference sequence). This CDR3 contains 14 residues. The CDR3 loop is CASSQNPTLYEQYF. In DNA form, the CDR3 reads TGTGCCAGCAGCCAAAACCCCACCCTCTACGAGCAGTACTTC.

V gene TRBV18 combines with J gene TRBJ2-7; the match to TRBD1 covers 10 bases. The CDR3 is 15 amino acids. CDR1 and CDR2 from the germline V gene are KGHSH and LQKENI. The V gene end was trimmed by 5 bases and the J gene end by 3 bases; junction bases not matched to a gene: 7. The CDR3 loop is CASSSGQGVYYEQYF. CDR3 nucleotide sequence: TGTGCCAGCTCATCAGGACAGGGGGTTTACTACGAGCAGTACTTC.

This clonotype was seen a few times. This chain uses TRBV6-5 with TRBJ2-2; no clear D. This CDR3 is built from 16 residues. Trimming took 0 bases from V and 0 from J, leaving 8 bases between them. CDR1 MNHEY and CDR2 SVGAGI come from the germline V gene. The CDR3 nucleotides read TGTGCCAGCAGTTACTCAGGCTACTCGAACACCGGGGAGCTGTTTTTT. The encoded protein is CASSYSGYSNTGELFF.

This clonotype appeared many times. The chain carries TRBV28 and TRBJ1-2; D is undetermined. The CDR3 length is 16 residues. Germline CDR1 is MDHEN and CDR2 is SYDVKM. Trimming took off 2 bases at V and 4 bases at J, with 17 bases between the two ends. This CDR3 reads CASSLPYNRTTYGYTF. The CDR3 nucleotides are TGTGCCAGCAGTTTACCCTATAATAGGACTACCTATGGCTACACCTTC.

This clonotype was seen repeatedly, ten times or more. V gene TRBV28 combines with J gene TRBJ2-7, with D maybe TRBD2 (6 bases). The V and J ends lost 6 bases and 3 bases respectively, with 18 bases between them. Germline CDR1 reads MDHEN; CDR2 reads SYDVKM. This CDR3 has 15 amino acids. This CDR3 is CASSSPPPGDYEQYF. DNA for the CDR3: TGTGCCAGCAGCTCGCCCCCCCCGGGGGACTACGAGCAGTACTTC.

This clonotype was detected ten times or more. This rearrangement joins TRBV20-1 to TRBJ2-5; D uncertain. This CDR3 is built from 11 residues. The V gene lost 6 bases and the J gene lost 2 bases, with 7 bases spanning the gap. Looked up from germline, CDR1 is DFQATT and CDR2 is SNEGSKA (reference sequence). The CDR3 DNA reads TGCAGTGCCGCGGTACAAGAGACCCAGTACTTC. Its translation is CSAAVQETQYF.

About this clonotype itself: A junction boundary mismatches the germline segment, possibly from a read error. The genes are TRBV30 and TRBJ1-1; no clear D gene. CDR1 GTSNPN and CDR2 SVGIG come from the germline V gene (reference sequence). The CDR3 length is 13 residues. The chain's CDR3 is CAWSVQVNTEASF. Written as DNA, the CDR3 is TGTGCCTGGAGTGTACAAGTGAACACTGAAGCTTCCTTT.

Ten or more counts support this clonotype. The gene calls are TRBV7-9 and TRBJ2-5; D may be TRBD2 (5 bases). CDR3 length: 15 amino acids. The V gene lost 5 bases and the J gene lost 5 bases, with 18 bases spanning the gap. The V gene's germline CDR1 is SEHNR and CDR2 FQNEAQ (reference sequence). The CDR3 sequence: CASSPAPPRVETQYF. For the CDR3, the DNA is TGTGCCAGCAGCCCGGCCCCTCCGAGGGTGGAGACCCAGTACTTC.

This clonotype was counted at least ten times. The V call is TRBV6-1, the J call TRBJ2-1; 8 nucleotides line up with TRBD2. The germline V gene encodes CDR1 MNHNS and CDR2 SASEGT. V gave up 6 bases and J gave up 7 bases; unmatched junction bases: 11. This CDR3 comprises 15 residues. CDR3 sequence (DNA): TGTGCCAGCAGCCACGGTCGAACGGGAGGGAATGAGCAGTTCTTC. The encoded protein is CASSHGRTGGNEQFF.

Regarding this clonotype: This may be a read error: a much more frequent sequence differs by one nucleotide. The V call is TRBV19, the J call TRBJ1-1, with unresolved D. CDR3 length: 15 amino acids. CDR1 LNHDA and CDR2 SQIVND come from the germline V gene (reference sequence). Trimming stripped 6 bases from V and 4 bases from J, with 18 bases between. In DNA, the CDR3 is TGTGCCAGTAGCCCGGGTCGGGCGATGAGCACTGAAGCTTTCTTT. Translation gives CASSPGRAMSTEAFF.

This clonotype was counted at least ten times. The chain combines TRBV7-3 with TRBJ2-2, with D perhaps being TRBD1 or TRBD2 (5 bases each). Germline assignment: CDR1 SGHTA and CDR2 FQGTGA. V was cut by 6 bases and J by 2 bases, with 10 bases left in between. The CDR3 consists of 14 residues. DNA for the CDR3: TGTGCCAGCAGGGGACCACAAAACACCGGGGAGCTGTTTTTT. Its translation is CASRGPQNTGELFF. The full variable domain, in which reference TRBV7-3 and TRBJ2-2 provide the parts outside the CDR3, is GAGVSQTPSNKVTEKGKYVELRCDPISGHTALYWYRQSLGQGPEFLIYFQGTGAADDSGLPNDRFFAVRPEGSVSTLKIQRTERGDSAVYLCASRGPQNTGELFFGEGSRLTVL.

This clonotype was counted at least ten times. The chain carries TRBV7-9 and TRBJ2-1; 7 bases align to TRBD2. Germline CDR1 and CDR2: SEHNR and FQNEAQ (reference sequence). Trimming at V came to 2 bases and at J to 8 bases, leaving 9 bases not matched to a gene. The CDR3 is 15 residues long. CDR3 nucleotide sequence: TGTGCCAGCAGCTTACTCGGAACTAGCGTGGATGAGCAGTTCTTC. As protein: CASSLLGTSVDEQFF. The full variable domain, its missing parts supplied by reference TRBV7-9 and TRBJ2-1, is DTGVSQNPRHKITKRGQNVTFRCDPISEHNRLYWYRQTLGQGPEFLTYFQNEAQLEKSRLLSDRFSAERPKGSFSTLEIQRTEQGDSAMYLCASSLLGTSVDEQFFGPGTRLTVL.